This TCR beta chain was captured in a study of blood T cell repertoires in COVID-19. As for the study in general: Italy, Spain and the United States were the sources of the convalescent and acute COVID-19 samples.

Sequencing was performed with immunoSEQ multiplex PCR; in TCRdb, only in-frame clones are kept and a portion is missing. The table lists around 140,000 clones, roughly nine tenths of them singletons. Categorization into cohorts depended on clinical history that participants reported. The CDR3 covers 15 residues. Per germline, CDR1 SNHLY and CDR2 FYNNEI. Losses at the gene ends were 6 bases for V and 5 bases for J; bases not matched to a gene: 10. V usage is TRBV2 and J usage is TRBJ1-2; TRBD1 agrees at 9 bases. The receptor was isolated from a woman aged 40 to 50 who had been exposed to COVID-19. Sequenced: PBMCs or T cells enriched from blood (not recorded which). CDR3 amino acids: CASRTPGQGLYGYTF. Here the CDR3 DNA reads TGTGCCAGCAGGACCCCGGGACAGGGCTTATATGGCTACACCTTC.